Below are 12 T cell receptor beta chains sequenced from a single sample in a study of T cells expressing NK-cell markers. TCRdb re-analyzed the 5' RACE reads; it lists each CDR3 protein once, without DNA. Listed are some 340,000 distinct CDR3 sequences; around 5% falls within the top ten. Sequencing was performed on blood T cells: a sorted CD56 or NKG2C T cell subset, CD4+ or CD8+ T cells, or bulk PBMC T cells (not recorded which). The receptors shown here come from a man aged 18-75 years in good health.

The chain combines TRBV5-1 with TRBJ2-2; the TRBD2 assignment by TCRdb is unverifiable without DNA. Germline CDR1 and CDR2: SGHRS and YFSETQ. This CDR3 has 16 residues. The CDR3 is CASSSGSGGAPGELFF.

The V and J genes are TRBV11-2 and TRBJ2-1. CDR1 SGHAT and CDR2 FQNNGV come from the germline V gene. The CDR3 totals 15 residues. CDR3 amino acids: CASSSPSSVSNEQFF.

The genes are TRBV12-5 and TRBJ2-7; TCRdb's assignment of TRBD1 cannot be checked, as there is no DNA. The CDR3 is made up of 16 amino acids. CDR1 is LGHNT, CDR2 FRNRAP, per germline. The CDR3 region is CASGSPARDRTYEQYF.

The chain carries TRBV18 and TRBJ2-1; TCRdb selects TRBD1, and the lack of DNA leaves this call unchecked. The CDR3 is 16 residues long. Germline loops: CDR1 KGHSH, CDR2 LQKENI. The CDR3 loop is CASSSPGQGAWGEQFF.

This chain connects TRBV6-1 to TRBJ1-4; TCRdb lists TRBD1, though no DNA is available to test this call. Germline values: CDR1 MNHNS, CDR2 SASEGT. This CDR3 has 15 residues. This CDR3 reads CASRQQGLTNEKLFF.

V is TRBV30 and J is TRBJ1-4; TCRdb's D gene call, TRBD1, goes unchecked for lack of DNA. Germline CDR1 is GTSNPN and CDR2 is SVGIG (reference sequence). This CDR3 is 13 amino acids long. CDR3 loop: CAFHRDNYEKLFF.

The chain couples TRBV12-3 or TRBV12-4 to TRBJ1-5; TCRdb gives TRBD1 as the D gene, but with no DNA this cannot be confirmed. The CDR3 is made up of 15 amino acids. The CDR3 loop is CASREQGNSNQPQHF.

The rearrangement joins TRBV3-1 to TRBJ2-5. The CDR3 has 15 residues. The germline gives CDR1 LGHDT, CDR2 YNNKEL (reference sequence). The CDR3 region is CASSQSSGSQETQYF.

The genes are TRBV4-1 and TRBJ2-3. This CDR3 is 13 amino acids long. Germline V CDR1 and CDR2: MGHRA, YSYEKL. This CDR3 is CASSQDPSQRQYF.

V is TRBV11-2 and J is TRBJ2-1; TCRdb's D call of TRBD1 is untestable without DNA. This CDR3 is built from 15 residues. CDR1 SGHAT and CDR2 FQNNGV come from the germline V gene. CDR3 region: CASSLALAGALEQFF.

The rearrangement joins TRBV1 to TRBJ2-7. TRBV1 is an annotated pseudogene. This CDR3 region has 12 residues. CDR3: CTSSVRVYEQYF.

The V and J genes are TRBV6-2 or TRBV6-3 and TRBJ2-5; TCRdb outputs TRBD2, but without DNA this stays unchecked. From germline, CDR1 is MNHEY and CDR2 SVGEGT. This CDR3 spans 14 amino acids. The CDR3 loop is CASSYPSVGETQYF.